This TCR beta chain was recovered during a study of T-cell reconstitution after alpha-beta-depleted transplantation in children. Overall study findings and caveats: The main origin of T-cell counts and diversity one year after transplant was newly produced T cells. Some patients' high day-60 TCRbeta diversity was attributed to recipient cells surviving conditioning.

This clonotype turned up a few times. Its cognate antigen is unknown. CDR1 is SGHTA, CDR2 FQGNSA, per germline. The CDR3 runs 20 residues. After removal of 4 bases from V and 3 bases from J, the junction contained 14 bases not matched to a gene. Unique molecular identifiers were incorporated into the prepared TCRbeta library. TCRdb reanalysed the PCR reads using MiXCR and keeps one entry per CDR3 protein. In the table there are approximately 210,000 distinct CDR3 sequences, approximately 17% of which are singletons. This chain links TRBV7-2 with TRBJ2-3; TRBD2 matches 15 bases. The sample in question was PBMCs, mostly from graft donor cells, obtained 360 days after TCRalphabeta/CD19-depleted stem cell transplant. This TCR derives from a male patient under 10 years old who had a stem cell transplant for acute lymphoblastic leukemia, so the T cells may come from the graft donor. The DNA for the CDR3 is TGTGCCAGCAGCTACGCTGGGGGACTAGCGGGGGGCCCGATTACAGATACGCAGTATTTT. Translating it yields CASSYAGGLAGGPITDTQYF.